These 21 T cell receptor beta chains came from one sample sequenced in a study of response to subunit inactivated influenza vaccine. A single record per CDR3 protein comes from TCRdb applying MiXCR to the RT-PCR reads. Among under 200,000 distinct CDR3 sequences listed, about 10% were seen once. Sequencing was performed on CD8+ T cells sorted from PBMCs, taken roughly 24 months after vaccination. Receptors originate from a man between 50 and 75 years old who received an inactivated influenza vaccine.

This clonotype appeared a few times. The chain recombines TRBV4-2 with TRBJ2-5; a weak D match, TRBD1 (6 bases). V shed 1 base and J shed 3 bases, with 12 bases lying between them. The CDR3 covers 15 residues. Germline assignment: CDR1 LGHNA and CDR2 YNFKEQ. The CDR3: CASSQVGNREETQYF. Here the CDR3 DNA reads TGTGCCAGCAGCCAAGTTGGGAACAGGGAAGAGACCCAGTACTTC.

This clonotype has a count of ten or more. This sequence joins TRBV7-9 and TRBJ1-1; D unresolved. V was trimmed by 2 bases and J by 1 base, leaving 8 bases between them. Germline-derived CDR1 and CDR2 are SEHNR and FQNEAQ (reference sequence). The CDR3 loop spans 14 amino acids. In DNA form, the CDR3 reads TGTGCCAGCAGCTTATTGACGGAGAACACTGAAGCTTTCTTT. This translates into CASSLLTENTEAFF.

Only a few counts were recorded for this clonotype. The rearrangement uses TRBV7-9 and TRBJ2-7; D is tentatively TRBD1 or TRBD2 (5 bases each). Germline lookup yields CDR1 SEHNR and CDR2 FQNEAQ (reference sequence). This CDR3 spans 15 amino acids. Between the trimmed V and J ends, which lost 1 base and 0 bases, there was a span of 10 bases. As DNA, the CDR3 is TGTGCCAGCAGCTTAGGGGGACGGTTCTCCTACGAGCAGTACTTC. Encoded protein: CASSLGGRFSYEQYF.

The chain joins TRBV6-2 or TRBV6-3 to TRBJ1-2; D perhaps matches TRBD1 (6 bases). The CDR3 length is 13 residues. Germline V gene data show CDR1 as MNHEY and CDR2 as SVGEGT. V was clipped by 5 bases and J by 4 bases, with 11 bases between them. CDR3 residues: CASSRTVVYGYTF. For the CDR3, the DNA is TGTGCCAGCAGTCGGACAGTAGTCTATGGCTACACCTTC.

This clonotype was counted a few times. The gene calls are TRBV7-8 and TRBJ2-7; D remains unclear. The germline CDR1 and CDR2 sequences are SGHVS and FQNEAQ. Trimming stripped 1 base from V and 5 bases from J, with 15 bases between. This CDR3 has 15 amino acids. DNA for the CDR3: TGTGCCAGCAGCTTAGACAACGGCCATCTGGACGAGCAGTACTTC. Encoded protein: CASSLDNGHLDEQYF. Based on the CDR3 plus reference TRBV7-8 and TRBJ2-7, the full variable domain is GAGVSQSPRYKVAKRGQDVALRCDPISGHVSLFWYQQALGQGPEFLTYFQNEAQLDKSGLPSDRFFAERPEGSVSTLKIQRTQQEDSAVYLCASSLDNGHLDEQYFGPGTRLTVT.

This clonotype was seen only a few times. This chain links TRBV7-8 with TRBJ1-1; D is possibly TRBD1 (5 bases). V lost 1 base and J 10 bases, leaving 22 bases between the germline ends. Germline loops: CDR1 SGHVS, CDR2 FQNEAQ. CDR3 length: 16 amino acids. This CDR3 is CASSLELGEGLLGAFF. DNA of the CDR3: TGTGCCAGCAGCTTAGAGTTGGGGGAGGGACTCCTGGGAGCTTTCTTT.

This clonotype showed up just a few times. The CDR3 nucleotides are TGCGCCAGCAGCTTGGCCTTTCAGGGGCGGCCTGAAGCTTTCTTT. Translated: CASSLAFQGRPEAFF. The chain joins TRBV5-1 to TRBJ1-1; TRBD1 is a possible D gene (6 bases). The CDR3 totals 15 residues. Germline CDR1 and CDR2: SGHRS and YFSETQ. Trimming shortened V by 0 bases and J by 6 bases, and 15 bases separated the two germline ends.

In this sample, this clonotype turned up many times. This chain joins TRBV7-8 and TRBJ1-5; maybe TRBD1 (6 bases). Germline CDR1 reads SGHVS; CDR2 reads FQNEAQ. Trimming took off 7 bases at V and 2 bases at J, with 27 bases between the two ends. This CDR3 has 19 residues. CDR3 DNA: TGTGCCAGCAAGGTGGAGTTCGGGGGGCGAGCTTTGGGCAATCAGCCCCAGCATTTT. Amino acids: CASKVEFGGRALGNQPQHF.

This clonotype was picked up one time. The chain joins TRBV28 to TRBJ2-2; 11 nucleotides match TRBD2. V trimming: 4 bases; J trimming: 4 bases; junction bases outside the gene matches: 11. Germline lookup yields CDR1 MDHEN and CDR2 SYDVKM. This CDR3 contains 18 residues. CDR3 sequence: CASSYLTIAGGATGELFF. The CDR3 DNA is TGTGCCAGCAGTTACCTAACCATAGCGGGAGGGGCCACCGGGGAGCTGTTTTTT.

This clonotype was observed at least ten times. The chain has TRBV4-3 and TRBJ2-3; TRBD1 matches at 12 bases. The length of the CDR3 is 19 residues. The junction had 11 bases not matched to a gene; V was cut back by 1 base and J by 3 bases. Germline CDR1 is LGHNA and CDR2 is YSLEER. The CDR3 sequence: CASSQGVTGQGAGTDTQYF. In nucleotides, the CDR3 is TGCGCCAGCAGCCAAGGGGTTACGGGACAGGGGGCTGGAACAGATACGCAGTATTTT.

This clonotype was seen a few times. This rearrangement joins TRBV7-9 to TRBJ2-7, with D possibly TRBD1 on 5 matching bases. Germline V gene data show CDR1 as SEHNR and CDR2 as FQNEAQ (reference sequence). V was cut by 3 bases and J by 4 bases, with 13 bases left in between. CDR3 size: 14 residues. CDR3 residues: CASSLGPGRYEQYF. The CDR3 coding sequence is TGTGCCAGCAGCTTGGGGCCAGGAAGGTACGAGCAGTACTTC.

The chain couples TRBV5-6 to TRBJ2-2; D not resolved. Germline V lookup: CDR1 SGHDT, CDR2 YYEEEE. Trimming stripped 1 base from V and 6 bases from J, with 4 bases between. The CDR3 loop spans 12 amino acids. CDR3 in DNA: TGTGCCAGCAGCTTGTGGGCCGGGGAGCTGTTTTTT. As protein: CASSLWAGELFF. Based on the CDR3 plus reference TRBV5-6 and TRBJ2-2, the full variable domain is DAGVTQSPTHLIKTRGQQVTLRCSPKSGHDTVSWYQQALGQGPQFIFQYYEEEERQRGNFPDRFSGHQFPNYSSELNVNALLLGDSALYLCASSLWAGELFFGEGSRLTVL.

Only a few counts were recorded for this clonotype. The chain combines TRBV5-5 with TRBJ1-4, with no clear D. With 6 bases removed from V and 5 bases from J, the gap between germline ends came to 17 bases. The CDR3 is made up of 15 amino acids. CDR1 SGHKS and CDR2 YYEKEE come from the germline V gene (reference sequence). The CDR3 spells CASKPQRAKNEKLFF. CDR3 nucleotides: TGTGCCAGCAAGCCTCAGAGGGCTAAGAATGAAAAACTGTTTTTT.

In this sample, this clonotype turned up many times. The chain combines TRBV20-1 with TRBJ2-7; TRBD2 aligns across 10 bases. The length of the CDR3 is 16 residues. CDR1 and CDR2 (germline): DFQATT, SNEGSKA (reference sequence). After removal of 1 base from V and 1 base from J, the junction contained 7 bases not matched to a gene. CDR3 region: CSARALLAGRSYEQYF. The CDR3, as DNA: TGCAGTGCTAGAGCTCTACTAGCGGGAAGATCCTACGAGCAGTACTTC.

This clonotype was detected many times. CDR3 nucleotide sequence: TGCAGTGTCCTAACTAGCGGGGGCAGCACCGGGGAGCTGTTTTTT. Protein product: CSVLTSGGSTGELFF. The chain is built from TRBV20-1 and TRBJ2-2; TRBD2 aligns across 11 bases. CDR3 length: 15 residues. The germline CDR1 and CDR2 sequences are DFQATT and SNEGSKA (reference sequence). V shed 7 bases, J shed 4 bases, and the junction held 8 bases outside the gene matches.

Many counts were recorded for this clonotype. As DNA, the CDR3 is TGTGCCAGCAGCCAATGGACAGGAGCCTACGAGCAGTACTTC. This translates into CASSQWTGAYEQYF. The chain is built from TRBV14 and TRBJ2-7; TRBD1 matches 7 bases. The CDR3 is 14 amino acids. J lost 2 bases, V lost 2 bases, and 3 bases had no gene match. CDR1 is SGHDN and CDR2 is FVKESK in the germline V gene.

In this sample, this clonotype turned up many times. This chain's CDR3 is CASSPEGSSTDTQYF. CDR3 DNA sequence: TGTGCCAGCAGCCCTGAAGGGTCTAGCACAGATACGCAGTATTTT. V gene TRBV6-1 combines with J gene TRBJ2-3; D not resolved. V lost 6 bases to trimming and J lost 0 bases, with 13 bases between them. The V gene's germline CDR1 is MNHNS and CDR2 SASEGT. The CDR3 runs to 15 residues.

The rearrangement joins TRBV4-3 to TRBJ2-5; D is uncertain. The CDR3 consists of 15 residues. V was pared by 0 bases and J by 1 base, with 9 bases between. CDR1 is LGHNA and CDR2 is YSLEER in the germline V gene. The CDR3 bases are TGCGCCAGCAGCCAAGATGGAACGTTCCAAGAGACCCAGTACTTC. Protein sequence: CASSQDGTFQETQYF.

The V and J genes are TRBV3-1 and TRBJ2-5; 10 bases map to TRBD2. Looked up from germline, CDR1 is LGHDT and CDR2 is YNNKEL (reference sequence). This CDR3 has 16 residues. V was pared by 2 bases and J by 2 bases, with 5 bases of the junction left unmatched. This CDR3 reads CASSQRSGGDQETQYF. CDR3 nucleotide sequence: TGTGCCAGCAGCCAAAGGAGCGGGGGGGATCAAGAGACCCAGTACTTC.

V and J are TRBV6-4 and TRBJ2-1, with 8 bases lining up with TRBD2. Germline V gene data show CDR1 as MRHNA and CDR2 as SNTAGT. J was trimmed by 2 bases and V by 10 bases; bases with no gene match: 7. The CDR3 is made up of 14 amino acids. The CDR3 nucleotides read TGTGCCAACGTAGCGGGGTTAACCTACAATGAGCAGTTCTTC. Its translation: CANVAGLTYNEQFF.

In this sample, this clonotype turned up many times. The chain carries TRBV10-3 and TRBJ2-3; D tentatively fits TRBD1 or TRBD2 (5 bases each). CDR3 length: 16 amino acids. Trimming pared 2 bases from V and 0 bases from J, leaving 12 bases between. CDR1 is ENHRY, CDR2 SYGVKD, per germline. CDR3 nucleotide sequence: TGTGCCATCAGTGAGGGGGGAGAGAGTAGCACAGATACGCAGTATTTT. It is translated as CAISEGGESSTDTQYF.